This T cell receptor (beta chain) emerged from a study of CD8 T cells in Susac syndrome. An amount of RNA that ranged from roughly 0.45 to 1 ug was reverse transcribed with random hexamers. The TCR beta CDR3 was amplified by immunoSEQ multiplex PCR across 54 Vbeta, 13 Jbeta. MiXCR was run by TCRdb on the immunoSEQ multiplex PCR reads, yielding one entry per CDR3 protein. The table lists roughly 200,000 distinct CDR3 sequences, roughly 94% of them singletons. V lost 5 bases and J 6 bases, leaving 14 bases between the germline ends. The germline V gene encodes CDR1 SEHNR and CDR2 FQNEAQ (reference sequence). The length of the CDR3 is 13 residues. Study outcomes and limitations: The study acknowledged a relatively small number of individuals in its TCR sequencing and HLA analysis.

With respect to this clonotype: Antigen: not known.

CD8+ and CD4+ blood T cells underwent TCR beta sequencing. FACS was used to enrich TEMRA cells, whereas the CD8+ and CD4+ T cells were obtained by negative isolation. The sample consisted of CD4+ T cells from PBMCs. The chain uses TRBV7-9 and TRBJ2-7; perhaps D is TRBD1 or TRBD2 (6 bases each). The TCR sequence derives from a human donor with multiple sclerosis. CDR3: CASSPRGPAEQYV. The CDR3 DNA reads TGTGCCAGCAGCCCCCGGGGGCCGGCCGAGCAGTACGTC.